The 23 T cell receptor beta chains listed next were all sequenced from one sample in a study of identical twins. TCRdb reprocessed the 5' RACE reads with MiXCR, giving one entry per CDR3 protein. The sample shows fewer than 900,000 distinct CDR3 sequences, roughly 18% of them seen only once. The same sample was also studied in work on T cells expressing NK-cell markers.

Sequences were obtained from PBMCs. These receptor sequences come from a woman aged 18-29 years in good health.

This clonotype was seen a few times. The chain uses TRBV20-1 and TRBJ2-1; D remains unclear. The CDR3 spans 10 residues. Trimming left V 4 bases short and J 10 bases short, with 8 bases between. Germline V gene data show CDR1 as DFQATT and CDR2 as SNEGSKA (reference sequence). In DNA form, the CDR3 reads TGCAGTGCTACGGGCGAGGAGCAGTTCTTC. This codes for CSATGEEQFF.

This clonotype was detected a few times. The rearrangement joins TRBV5-1 to TRBJ2-7, with D possibly being TRBD2 (6 bases). V gave up 1 base and J gave up 7 bases, with 18 bases separating them. The germline gives CDR1 SGHRS, CDR2 YFSETQ. The CDR3 sequence is 15 residues long. CDR3 residues: CASSLFPGGIGEQYF. The DNA for the CDR3 is TGCGCCAGCAGCTTGTTTCCAGGAGGGATCGGAGAGCAGTACTTC.

This chain links TRBV15 with TRBJ2-5; D gene uncertain. Germline-derived CDR1 and CDR2 are LNHNV and YYDKDF (reference sequence). There are 14 residues in the CDR3. The V gene lost 0 bases and the J gene lost 4 bases, with 9 bases spanning the gap. This CDR3 is CATSRDPTGETQYF. In nucleotides, the CDR3 is TGTGCCACCAGCAGAGATCCCACGGGAGAGACCCAGTACTTC.

The V and J genes are TRBV15 and TRBJ2-3; D is perhaps TRBD2 (7 bases). This CDR3 is 16 amino acids long. In germline, CDR1 is LNHNV, CDR2 YYDKDF (reference sequence). The V gene lost 2 bases and the J gene lost 4 bases, with 16 bases spanning the gap. The CDR3 DNA reads TGTGCCACCAGCAGAAACTACAGGGAGGGGTCAGATACGCAGTATTTT. This gives the protein CATSRNYREGSDTQYF.

This chain connects TRBV29-1 to TRBJ2-6; D call uncertain. Trimming took 7 bases from V and 0 from J, leaving 7 bases between them. In germline, CDR1 is SQVTM, CDR2 ANQGSEA. The CDR3 runs to 13 residues. In DNA form, the CDR3 reads TGCAGCGGAATGGTCTCTGGGGCCAACGTCCTGACTTTC. It codes for CSGMVSGANVLTF.

As to this clonotype: Mismatch with germline at one junction end may stem from a read error. The V gene is TRBV12-3 or TRBV12-4, the J gene TRBJ1-1; 7 positions agree with TRBD1. The CDR3 has 18 amino acids. CDR3 protein: CTSSFSGRGIMRNTEAFF. As DNA, the CDR3 is TGTACCAGCAGTTTCAGCGGCAGGGGGATCATGAGGAACACTGAAGCTTTCTTT.

This clonotype was observed a handful of times. The CDR3 sequence is CASSNKRVNNEQFF. The CDR3 nucleotides read TGTGCCAGCAGCAATAAGCGGGTAAACAATGAGCAGTTCTTC. The gene calls are TRBV21-1 and TRBJ2-1; no check of the table's D call, TRBD2, against the DNA was made. TRBV21-1 is designated a pseudogene. This CDR3 contains 14 residues.

The chain is built from TRBV30 and TRBJ2-5; D call uncertain. The CDR3 is 13 residues long. Trimming stripped 1 base from V and 4 bases from J, with 10 bases between. In germline, CDR1 is GTSNPN, CDR2 SVGIG (reference sequence). CDR3 in amino acids: CAWSGNPGETQYF. The CDR3 nucleotides read TGTGCCTGGAGTGGAAATCCGGGAGAGACCCAGTACTTC.

The chain carries TRBV6-6 and TRBJ1-2, with unresolved D. This CDR3 spans 11 amino acids. Germline CDR1 MNHNY, CDR2 SVGAGI (reference sequence). The V end lost 8 bases, the J end lost 8 bases, and 12 bases lay between the germline ends. The CDR3: CASSKDGGYTF. The CDR3 nucleotides read TGTGCCAGCTCTAAAGATGGGGGCTACACCTTC.

This clonotype turned up a few times. This chain links TRBV10-2 with TRBJ1-1; 9 bases map to TRBD1. Per germline, CDR1 WSHSY and CDR2 SAAADI. V dropped 4 bases and J dropped 5; count of bases not matched to a gene: 11. This CDR3 is built from 16 residues. The CDR3 region has the DNA TGCGCCAGCAGTGCGCCCTATAAGACAGGGGGTACTGAAGCTTTCTTT. Residues: CASSAPYKTGGTEAFF.

This clonotype has just a few counts. V gene TRBV6-6 combines with J gene TRBJ1-1, with D hard to call. The CDR3 has 12 residues. V lost 10 bases and J 1 base, leaving 10 bases between the germline ends. The germline gives CDR1 MNHNY, CDR2 SVGAGI (reference sequence). The CDR3 region has the DNA TGTGCCACCATGAGATCGAACACTGAAGCTTTCTTT. It specifies CATMRSNTEAFF.

This clonotype was seen a few times. The chain links TRBV29-1 to TRBJ2-1; the D is unclear. V was trimmed by 4 bases and J by 2 bases, leaving 12 bases between them. Germline lookup yields CDR1 SQVTM and CDR2 ANQGSEA. The CDR3 is made up of 14 amino acids. Here the CDR3 DNA reads TGCAGCGTTGCGCCGTACCAACCCTACAATGAGCAGTTCTTC. Encoded protein: CSVAPYQPYNEQFF.

In its sample, this clonotype was seen a few times. This chain joins TRBV7-9 and TRBJ2-5, with D possibly being TRBD1 (6 bases). The germline V gene has CDR1 SEHNR and CDR2 FQNEAQ (reference sequence). This CDR3 has 14 residues. The V and J ends lost 0 bases and 3 bases respectively, with 8 bases between them. The CDR3 reads CASSLARTEETQYF. The CDR3 DNA sequence: TGTGCCAGCAGCTTAGCGAGGACAGAAGAGACCCAGTACTTC.

The rearrangement uses TRBV7-9 and TRBJ2-1, with TRBD2 matching 8 bases. CDR3 length: 15 amino acids. In germline, CDR1 is SEHNR, CDR2 FQNEAQ (reference sequence). J gave up 4 bases and V 2 bases, and 4 bases lay outside the gene matches. CDR3 DNA sequence: TGTGCCAGCAGCTTAAAAGGCGGGGGGTACAATGAGCAGTTCTTC. Protein: CASSLKGGGYNEQFF.

The rearrangement links TRBV29-1 to TRBJ2-5; TRBD2 aligns across 7 bases. Germline V gene lookup returns CDR1 SQVTM and CDR2 ANQGSEA. This CDR3 contains 11 residues. The CDR3 nucleotides are TGCGTGGGAGGAGCGGGGGAGACCCAGTACTTC. Its translation is CVGGAGETQYF.

J is TRBJ2-7 and V is TRBV12-3 or TRBV12-4; maybe TRBD1 (5 bases). Trimming took off 7 bases at V and 3 bases at J, with 13 bases between the two ends. The CDR3 has 13 amino acids. For the CDR3, the DNA is TGTGCCAGCACCCTGGGGCAGGTCTACGAGCAGTACTTC. Protein: CASTLGQVYEQYF.

The chain carries TRBV27 and TRBJ1-1; D might be TRBD1 (5 bases). The V end lost 2 bases, the J end lost 7 bases, and 17 bases lay between the germline ends. The CDR3 sequence is 15 residues long. The germline gives CDR1 MNHEY, CDR2 SMNVEV (reference sequence). DNA for the CDR3: TGTGCCAGCAGTTTAAAACCGGGGCCCGACTTTGAAGCTTTCTTT. It is translated as CASSLKPGPDFEAFF.

This clonotype was observed a handful of times. This chain links TRBV20-1 with TRBJ1-4; no reliable D call. The V and J ends lost 2 bases and 0 bases respectively, with 10 bases between them. The CDR3 length is 15 residues. CDR1 and CDR2 (germline): DFQATT, SNEGSKA (reference sequence). In DNA form, the CDR3 reads TGCAGTGCTAGACCTTACACCACAACTAATGAAAAACTGTTTTTT. It yields the protein CSARPYTTTNEKLFF.

The sample holds a few counts of this clonotype. V usage is TRBV6-1 and J usage is TRBJ2-3; D possibly corresponds to TRBD1 (5 bases). The germline V and J ends were trimmed by 6 bases and 4 bases, with 14 bases remaining between them. Germline CDR1 is MNHNS and CDR2 is SASEGT. This CDR3 region has 14 residues. As DNA, the CDR3 is TGTGCCAGCAGCTCCCCCTGGGGCGCAGATACGCAGTATTTT. This translates into CASSSPWGADTQYF.

This clonotype was observed once. This sequence joins TRBV7-9 and TRBJ2-3; tentative D call: TRBD2 (5 bases). This CDR3 has 17 residues. Germline CDR1 reads SEHNR; CDR2 reads FQNEAQ (reference sequence). The V end was cut by 4 bases, the J end by 4 bases, with 21 bases between. CDR3 nucleotides: TGTGCCAGCAGCTCTACCGCACTAAGAAAGGGAGCAGATACGCAGTATTTT. It specifies CASSSTALRKGADTQYF.

J is TRBJ2-5 and V is TRBV7-2, with D possibly matching TRBD2 (6 bases). From germline, CDR1 is SGHTA and CDR2 FQGNSA. V was pared by 5 bases and J by 5 bases, with 21 bases between. The CDR3 contains 16 residues. CDR3 DNA: TGTGCCAGCAGCGTATCCCGGGCCTTCCGGGGGGAGACCCAGTACTTC. It encodes CASSVSRAFRGETQYF.

A few counts support this clonotype. CDR3 coding DNA: TGTGCCAGCACGAAATCGGCCTTACACAATGAGCAGTTCTTC. Protein: CASTKSALHNEQFF. The chain carries TRBV11-2 and TRBJ2-1; D call uncertain. V was clipped by 7 bases and J by 5 bases, with 15 bases between them. CDR1 and CDR2 from the germline V gene are SGHAT and FQNNGV. There are 14 residues in the CDR3.

This clonotype was detected only a few times. CDR3 sequence: CSVASGVGYEQYF. CDR3 DNA: TGCAGCGTTGCATCAGGGGTCGGCTACGAGCAGTACTTC. This rearrangement joins TRBV29-1 to TRBJ2-7; D is perhaps TRBD1 (6 bases). The germline CDR1 and CDR2 sequences are SQVTM and ANQGSEA. The V gene lost 4 bases and the J gene lost 3 bases, with 13 bases spanning the gap. This CDR3 has 13 amino acids.